The 15 T cell receptor beta chains below all came from one sample that was sequenced in a study of early T cells in non-severe SARS-CoV-2 infection. MiXCR was run by TCRdb on the 5' RACE reads, yielding one entry per CDR3 protein. The table has about 80,000 distinct CDR3 sequences, roughly 12% seen once. The specimen sequenced was whole blood. Receptor source: an adult who was a healthcare worker with PCR-confirmed SARS-CoV-2 infection or an uninfected control (not recorded which).

This clonotype was seen more than once but under ten times. The DNA of the CDR3 is TGTGCCAGCTCGCAGTTATCTAACTATGGCTACACCTTC. It translates to CASSQLSNYGYTF. This chain links TRBV18 with TRBJ1-2; D call uncertain. The CDR3 has 13 residues. The germline V gene has CDR1 KGHSH and CDR2 LQKENI. Trimming took off 6 bases at V and 0 bases at J, with 8 bases between the two ends.

This clonotype appeared a few times. V gene TRBV29-1 combines with J gene TRBJ1-1; D not certain. The CDR3 consists of 11 residues. Germline CDR1 is SQVTM and CDR2 is ANQGSEA. V gave up 3 bases and J gave up 7 bases, with 9 bases separating them. The CDR3, as DNA: TGCAGCGTTGAGGCACGGGGTGAAGCTTTCTTT. Amino acid sequence: CSVEARGEAFF. Complete variable domain (other parts from reference TRBV29-1 and TRBJ1-1): SAVISQKPSRDICQRGTSLTIQCQVDSQVTMMFWYRQQPGQSLTLIATANQGSEATYESGFVIDKFPISRPNLTFSTLTVSNMSPEDSSIYLCSVEARGEAFFGQGTRLTVV.

V is TRBV7-9 and J is TRBJ2-3; 9 bases map to TRBD2. The CDR3 length is 15 residues. Trimming cost V 5 bases and J 6 bases; bases outside gene matches: 9. CDR1 SEHNR and CDR2 FQNEAQ come from the germline V gene (reference sequence). The CDR3 region has the DNA TGTGCCAGCAGCATACGGACTAGCGCCAAGGATACGCAGTATTTT. It specifies CASSIRTSAKDTQYF.

The table lists this clonotype with many counts. The chain couples TRBV7-6 to TRBJ2-2; D is possibly TRBD2 (5 bases). This CDR3 has 14 amino acids. Germline V gives CDR1 SGHVS, CDR2 FNYEAQ. The CDR3 coding sequence is TGTGCTATCGAGGGCAAATCGAACACCGGGGAGCTGTTTTTT. As protein: CAIEGKSNTGELFF.

This clonotype turned up a few times. Here the CDR3 reads CASSLRASSYEQYF. The CDR3 DNA reads as TGCGCCAGCAGCTTACGGGCTAGCAGCTACGAGCAGTACTTC. The V gene is TRBV5-1, the J gene TRBJ2-7, with a tentative D call TRBD2 (5 bases). Deletions cut 2 bases from V and 3 bases from J, with 12 bases between. CDR1 SGHRS and CDR2 YFSETQ come from the germline V gene. The CDR3 covers 14 residues.

This rearrangement joins TRBV20-1 to TRBJ2-5; TRBD2 aligns across 11 bases. Trimming at V came to 0 bases and at J to 3 bases, leaving 3 bases not matched to a gene. From germline, CDR1 is DFQATT and CDR2 SNEGSKA (reference sequence). The CDR3 totals 15 residues. CDR3 nucleotides: TGCAGTGCTAGAGATGGGGGACTAGCGGAAGAGACCCAGTACTTC. Translating gives CSARDGGLAEETQYF.

This clonotype was recorded many times. V and J are TRBV28 and TRBJ2-7, with 8 bases matching TRBD1. Germline V gene data show CDR1 as MDHEN and CDR2 as SYDVKM. This CDR3 region has 14 residues. V was pared by 7 bases and J by 0 bases, with 5 bases of the junction left unmatched. The CDR3 here is CASTSGTGSYEQYF. The CDR3 DNA is TGTGCCAGCACCTCCGGGACAGGCTCCTACGAGCAGTACTTC.

This clonotype was picked up a small number of times. The chain carries TRBV28 and TRBJ1-4; 8 bases agree with TRBD1. The CDR3 totals 14 residues. The germline V gene has CDR1 MDHEN and CDR2 SYDVKM. Losses at the gene ends were 5 bases for V and 10 bases for J; bases not matched to a gene: 9. The CDR3 loop is CASSPAQGAVKLFF. Here the CDR3 DNA reads TGTGCCAGCAGTCCTGCCCAGGGGGCGGTAAAACTGTTTTTT.

At least ten counts were recorded for this clonotype. The chain links TRBV12-3 or TRBV12-4 to TRBJ2-3; D uncertain. V was trimmed by 0 bases and J by 4 bases, leaving 8 bases between them. The CDR3 is made up of 14 amino acids. The CDR3 sequence: CASSLALSADTQYF. The CDR3 DNA reads as TGTGCCAGCAGTTTAGCACTTTCGGCAGATACGCAGTATTTT.

The sample holds many counts of this clonotype. This chain uses TRBV6-5 with TRBJ1-2; no firm D call. The ends were cut back, 7 bases at V and 8 bases at J, with 11 bases in the middle. CDR3 length: 11 amino acids. Germline CDR1 and CDR2: MNHEY and SVGAGI. This CDR3 is CASISLNGYTF. CDR3 sequence (DNA): TGTGCCAGCATATCGTTAAACGGCTACACCTTC.

The J gene is TRBJ2-1, the V gene TRBV19; 13 bases line up with TRBD2. This CDR3 is built from 15 residues. Germline V lookup: CDR1 LNHDA, CDR2 SQIVND (reference sequence). J lost 6 bases, V lost 5 bases, and 4 bases had no gene match. CDR3: CASSLRLAGGNEQFF. DNA for the CDR3: TGTGCCAGTAGTTTACGACTAGCGGGAGGCAATGAGCAGTTCTTC.

This clonotype was detected a few times. The V and J genes are TRBV4-1 and TRBJ1-1; D is undetermined. Germline V gives CDR1 MGHRA, CDR2 YSYEKL. The CDR3 has 13 residues. V lost 1 base and J lost 0, with 3 bases in between. CDR3 sequence: CASSQAVNTEAFF. DNA for the CDR3: TGCGCCAGCAGCCAAGCAGTGAACACTGAAGCTTTCTTT.

The chain has TRBV20-1 and TRBJ2-1; D call uncertain. Germline V CDR1 and CDR2: DFQATT, SNEGSKA (reference sequence). V was pared by 3 bases and J by 4 bases, with 13 bases between. This CDR3 contains 14 residues. Here the CDR3 reads CSASRQSAYNEQFF. CDR3 nucleotide sequence: TGCAGTGCTAGTAGGCAAAGCGCGTACAATGAGCAGTTCTTC.

The table lists this clonotype with many counts. The rearrangement links TRBV29-1 to TRBJ2-5; D gene ambiguous. The ends were cut back, 0 bases at V and 7 bases at J, with 0 bases in the middle. CDR1 is SQVTM, CDR2 ANQGSEA, per germline. There are 9 residues in the CDR3. The CDR3 coding sequence is TGCAGCGTTGAAGAGACCCAGTACTTC. Residues: CSVEETQYF.

This clonotype was recorded at least ten times. DNA of the CDR3: TGCGCCAGCAGCTTGGGACTAGCGGCCTCCTACGAGCAGTACTTC. Translated, it gives CASSLGLAASYEQYF. The chain carries TRBV5-1 and TRBJ2-7, with 9 bases aligning to TRBD2. The junction had 1 base not matched to a gene; V was cut back by 0 bases and J by 0 bases. The CDR3 contains 15 residues. Germline-derived CDR1 and CDR2 are SGHRS and YFSETQ.